The 27 T cell receptor beta chains listed next were all sequenced from one sample in a study of blood T cell repertoires in COVID-19. Produced via immunoSEQ multiplex PCR; TCRdb's table is partial and in-frame only. The sample gives 250,000 to 300,000 clones, around nine tenths of which show up once; approximately 11% is in the top ten. The source material was peripheral blood. The receptor set was obtained from a young woman with COVID-19, enrolled during active disease.

This clone was detected only once. This chain uses TRBV27 with TRBJ2-2, with 9 bases fitting TRBD1. The CDR3 contains 16 residues. Per germline, CDR1 MNHEY and CDR2 SMNVEV (reference sequence). The J segment lost 4 bases and the V segment lost 7 bases, leaving 10 bases of the junction unmatched. Written as DNA, the CDR3 is TGTGCCAGCACTTACAGGGGGCTGGGTCCCACCGGGGAGCTGTTTTTT. The encoded protein is CASTYRGLGPTGELFF.

The chain carries TRBV24-1 and TRBJ2-5; 11 bases match TRBD2. J lost 4 bases, V lost 3 bases, and 3 bases had no gene match. In germline, CDR1 is KGHDR, CDR2 SFDVKD. The CDR3 is 15 amino acids. The CDR3 is CATSDIAGGRETQYF. The CDR3 DNA reads as TGTGCCACCAGTGATATAGCGGGAGGGCGAGAGACCCAGTACTTC.

The gene calls are TRBV6-9 and TRBJ2-1; TRBD2 matches at 10 bases. CDR1 MNHGY and CDR2 SVAAGI come from the germline V gene. With V trimmed by 5 bases and J by 0 bases, 7 bases remained unmatched. The CDR3 runs to 17 residues. The CDR3 region is CASSLSSGGFSYNEQFF. CDR3 DNA: TGTGCCAGCAGTCTCTCTAGCGGGGGCTTCTCCTACAATGAGCAGTTCTTC.

This clone showed up just once. The chain carries TRBV2 and TRBJ2-1, with D possibly TRBD2 on 5 matching bases. This CDR3 region has 15 residues. Trimming shortened V by 4 bases and J by 9 bases, and 19 bases separated the two germline ends. Germline-derived CDR1 and CDR2 are SNHLY and FYNNEI. CDR3 coding DNA: TGTGCCAGCAGTGGATCAGAACTAGGGTCCACTGAGCAGTTCTTC. This gives the protein CASSGSELGSTEQFF.

The chain combines TRBV9 with TRBJ1-2; 7 positions agree with TRBD1. CDR3 length equals 17 residues. With V trimmed by 0 bases and J by 3 bases, 11 bases remained unmatched. CDR1 is SGDLS, CDR2 YYNGEE, per germline. CDR3 DNA: TGTGCCAGCAGCGTAGACGACAGACAGGGAGGTTACTATGGCTACACCTTC. The encoded protein is CASSVDDRQGGYYGYTF.

This clone occurred once. This chain connects TRBV2 to TRBJ2-5; 12 bases are shared with TRBD2. J was trimmed by 9 bases and V by 7 bases; bases with no gene match: 15. CDR1 is SNHLY, CDR2 FYNNEI, per germline. This CDR3 has 16 residues. The CDR3 loop is CASKGNLAGGPGAQYF. The CDR3 region has the DNA TGTGCCAGCAAGGGGAATCTAGCGGGAGGGCCCGGGGCCCAGTACTTC.

The rearrangement joins TRBV27 to TRBJ2-4; TRBD2 aligns across 7 bases. The CDR3 covers 12 residues. CDR1 and CDR2 from the germline V gene are MNHEY and SMNVEV (reference sequence). Trimming removed 2 bases from V and 12 bases from J; junction bases left unmatched: 4. CDR3 sequence (DNA): TGTGCCAGCAGTTTACCAGGCGGGGGTCAGTACTTC. This translates into CASSLPGGGQYF.

The V call is TRBV5-1, the J call TRBJ2-7; 8 nucleotides match TRBD1. This CDR3 has 14 amino acids. The V gene end was trimmed by 3 bases and the J gene end by 6 bases; junction bases not matched to a gene: 8. CDR1 and CDR2 from the germline V gene are SGHRS and YFSETQ. CDR3 nucleotide sequence: TGCGCCAGCAGCTGGGGGGACAGGTTTCGCGAGCAGTACTTC. Translating it yields CASSWGDRFREQYF.

This chain links TRBV30 with TRBJ1-5; perhaps TRBD1 as D (5 bases). The CDR3 runs to 14 residues. With 0 bases removed from V and 3 bases from J, the gap between germline ends came to 9 bases. The V gene's germline CDR1 is GTSNPN and CDR2 SVGIG (reference sequence). The CDR3 DNA sequence: TGTGCCTGGAGTGTTAGGGGCCCCAATCAGCCCCAGCATTTT. It codes for CAWSVRGPNQPQHF.

The V call is TRBV28, the J call TRBJ1-3; a weak D match, TRBD1 (6 bases). V lost 4 bases to trimming and J lost 2 bases, with 15 bases between them. Germline lookup yields CDR1 MDHEN and CDR2 SYDVKM. The CDR3 is 16 amino acids. In DNA, the CDR3 is TGTGCCAGCAGTTCCCCCCACGGGGGGCCTGGAAACACCATATATTTT. Residues: CASSSPHGGPGNTIYF. Filled out from reference TRBV28 and TRBJ1-3, the complete variable domain reads DVKVTQSSRYLVKRTGEKVFLECVQDMDHENMFWYRQDPGLGLRLIYFSYDVKMKEKGDIPEGYSVSREKKERFSLILESASTNQTSMYLCASSSPHGGPGNTIYFGEGSWLTVV.

V usage is TRBV19 and J usage is TRBJ2-1, with a possible D match to TRBD2 (6 bases). This CDR3 is 13 amino acids long. V lost 9 bases, J lost 3 bases, and 12 bases lay in between. The germline V gene encodes CDR1 LNHDA and CDR2 SQIVND (reference sequence). The CDR3 here is CARPGENYNEQFF. As DNA, the CDR3 is TGTGCCAGACCGGGGGAGAACTACAATGAGCAGTTCTTC.

The rearrangement links TRBV19 to TRBJ2-5; the match to TRBD1 covers 8 bases. The CDR3 runs 13 residues. The V gene end was trimmed by 6 bases and the J gene end by 2 bases; junction bases not matched to a gene: 2. CDR1 is LNHDA, CDR2 SQIVND, per germline (reference sequence). CDR3 region: CASSHRGQETQYF. In DNA form, the CDR3 reads TGTGCCAGTAGCCACAGGGGGCAAGAGACCCAGTACTTC.

The J gene is TRBJ2-1, the V gene TRBV28, with D tentatively TRBD1 (5 bases). This CDR3 is 16 amino acids long. Germline CDR1 MDHEN, CDR2 SYDVKM. Trimming shortened V by 6 bases and J by 6 bases, and 21 bases separated the two germline ends. The CDR3 loop is CASSETQGTPGNEQFF. The DNA of the CDR3 is TGTGCCAGCAGCGAGACCCAGGGAACTCCCGGCAATGAGCAGTTCTTC.

The V and J genes are TRBV7-9 and TRBJ2-5, with 12 nucleotides matching TRBD1. V shed 5 bases, J shed 2 bases, and the junction held 9 bases outside the gene matches. The germline V gene encodes CDR1 SEHNR and CDR2 FQNEAQ (reference sequence). The CDR3 contains 17 residues. The CDR3 here is CASSQQRGQGAQETQYF. In nucleotides, the CDR3 is TGTGCCAGCAGCCAACAGCGGGGACAGGGGGCTCAAGAGACCCAGTACTTC. Drawing the rest from reference TRBV7-9 and TRBJ2-5, the complete variable domain is DTGVSQNPRHKITKRGQNVTFRCDPISEHNRLYWYRQTLGQGPEFLTYFQNEAQLEKSRLLSDRFSAERPKGSFSTLEIQRTEQGDSAMYLCASSQQRGQGAQETQYFGPGTRLLVL.

The CDR3 DNA reads as TGTGCCAGCAGCAAAGTCCCGCAAGCGGAGACAGGCGTGCGCTACGAGCAGTACTTC. This gives the protein CASSKVPQAETGVRYEQYF. The rearrangement links TRBV21-1 to TRBJ2-7; TRBD1 is taken as the D call from the table, unchecked against the DNA. TRBV21-1 is an annotated pseudogene. CDR3 length: 19 residues.

The V call is TRBV5-1, the J call TRBJ1-2, with 8 bases aligning to TRBD1. The germline gives CDR1 SGHRS, CDR2 YFSETQ. This CDR3 has 12 residues. After removal of 6 bases from V and 4 bases from J, the junction contained 2 bases not matched to a gene. The CDR3 loop is CASKDRVYGYTF. In DNA, the CDR3 is TGCGCCAGCAAGGACAGGGTCTATGGCTACACCTTC. Full variable domain (missing parts from reference TRBV5-1 and TRBJ1-2): KAGVTQTPRYLIKTRGQQVTLSCSPISGHRSVSWYQQTPGQGLQFLFEYFSETQRNKGNFPGRFSGRQFSNSRSEMNVSTLELGDSALYLCASKDRVYGYTFGSGTRLTVV.

The chain couples TRBV10-3 to TRBJ1-1, with 8 positions matching TRBD1. Germline values: CDR1 ENHRY, CDR2 SYGVKD. The junction had 10 bases not matched to a gene; V was cut back by 5 bases and J by 11 bases. This CDR3 has 13 amino acids. The CDR3 is CAISSDRDGKAFF. In DNA, the CDR3 is TGTGCCATCAGTTCGGACAGGGACGGAAAGGCTTTCTTT.

V is TRBV29-1 and J is TRBJ1-2; D possibly corresponds to TRBD1 (6 bases). From germline, CDR1 is SQVTM and CDR2 ANQGSEA. The CDR3 totals 13 residues. V lost 0 bases to trimming and J lost 4 bases, with 9 bases between them. The CDR3 region has the DNA TGCAGCGTTGAAGATCGGACAGCCTATGGCTACACCTTC. Amino acid sequence: CSVEDRTAYGYTF.

The chain has TRBV28 and TRBJ2-7; 7 nucleotides align to TRBD2. CDR3 length: 11 amino acids. The germline gives CDR1 MDHEN, CDR2 SYDVKM. V shed 7 bases and J 9 bases; nucleotides not matched to a gene: 6. The CDR3 spells CASTDGGGQYF. Written as DNA, the CDR3 is TGTGCCAGCACGGATGGCGGGGGGCAGTACTTC.

This chain's CDR3 is CATSDLAADTQYF. The CDR3 nucleotides are TGTGCCACCAGTGATTTGGCAGCAGATACGCAGTATTTT. The V and J genes are TRBV24-1 and TRBJ2-3; D is undetermined. Trimming removed 0 bases from V and 4 bases from J, with 4 bases in between. Germline V gene sequence: CDR1 KGHDR, CDR2 SFDVKD. The CDR3 is 13 residues long.

This clone was recorded a few times. The chain links TRBV4-3 to TRBJ1-1, with no clear D. Between the trimmed V and J ends, which lost 7 bases and 0 bases, there was a span of 9 bases. Germline V gene lookup returns CDR1 LGHNA and CDR2 YSLEER. The CDR3 sequence is 13 residues long. CDR3 sequence reads: CASTRVMNTEAFF. The CDR3 DNA follows: TGCGCCAGCACGAGGGTCATGAACACTGAAGCTTTCTTT.

CDR3 DNA: TGTGCCAGCTCACCGACGGCTAGCGAGACCTACGAGCAGTACTTC. It is translated as CASSPTASETYEQYF. The chain employs TRBV18 and TRBJ2-7; D possibly corresponds to TRBD2 (6 bases). Germline V lookup: CDR1 KGHSH, CDR2 LQKENI. The CDR3 has 15 amino acids. V lost 3 bases, J lost 2 bases, and 14 bases lay in between.

The chain couples TRBV2 to TRBJ1-2, with TRBD1 matching over 7 bases. The ends lost 5 bases at V and 5 bases at J; junction bases unmatched: 5. CDR1 is SNHLY and CDR2 is FYNNEI in the germline V gene. The CDR3 is 13 amino acids. The CDR3 sequence is CASSLGQDYGYTF. DNA of the CDR3: TGTGCCAGCAGTCTCGGACAGGATTATGGCTACACCTTC.

The genes are TRBV28 and TRBJ1-5, with a possible D match to TRBD1 (5 bases). Trimming took 6 bases from V and 2 from J, leaving 17 bases between them. Germline assignment: CDR1 MDHEN and CDR2 SYDVKM. The CDR3 consists of 16 residues. In DNA, the CDR3 is TGTGCCAGCAGCCCCGAGCAGGGTACCGGCAATCAGCCCCAGCATTTT. It specifies CASSPEQGTGNQPQHF.

V is TRBV27 and J is TRBJ2-7, with D maybe TRBD1 (6 bases). This CDR3 comprises 14 residues. Trimming left V 6 bases short and J 1 base short, with 13 bases between. Germline V gene sequence: CDR1 MNHEY, CDR2 SMNVEV (reference sequence). This CDR3 is CASRKQGGSYEQYF. CDR3 nucleotide sequence: TGTGCCAGCAGGAAGCAAGGGGGTTCCTACGAGCAGTACTTC.

The chain has TRBV7-9 and TRBJ2-7, with a tentative D call TRBD1 (6 bases). The CDR3 has 14 amino acids. From germline, CDR1 is SEHNR and CDR2 FQNEAQ (reference sequence). Trimming left V 5 bases short and J 5 bases short, with 16 bases between. The CDR3 nucleotides are TGTGCCAGCAGCCCGGACAGTCGGGTCCACGAGCAGTACTTC. It is translated as CASSPDSRVHEQYF. Looking up the rest from reference TRBV7-9 and TRBJ2-7 gives the full variable domain: DTGVSQNPRHKITKRGQNVTFRCDPISEHNRLYWYRQTLGQGPEFLTYFQNEAQLEKSRLLSDRFSAERPKGSFSTLEIQRTEQGDSAMYLCASSPDSRVHEQYFGPGTRLTVT.

The CDR3 region has the DNA TGTGCCAGCAGTGCCATGCCTAGCGGACTACCTCTCTACAATGAGCAGTTCTTC. It specifies CASSAMPSGLPLYNEQFF. The chain uses TRBV28 and TRBJ2-1, with 7 bases matching TRBD2. The CDR3 length is 18 residues. Germline CDR1 is MDHEN and CDR2 is SYDVKM. The ends lost 5 bases at V and 3 bases at J; junction bases unmatched: 16.